The next 25 T cell receptor beta chains were all read from a single sample in a study of T cell responses to AZD1222 COVID-19 vaccine listed by TCRdb under 2021. Library prep was done by the immunoSEQ multiplex PCR assay. The immuneACCESS repertoire file appears here via TCRdb, limited to in-frame rearrangements. These files lack a portion of the clones; in checked studies, under half of the deficit traces to unresolved V genes, and the cause of the others is not known. The sample table holds approximately 300,000 clones, of which 94% were seen once. Approximately 0.52% of the sample is taken by the ten largest. The time point tag for this specimen amounts to: about 28 days (+/-7) after the second vaccine dose. Sequencing was performed on peripheral blood, taken 28 days after the second AZD1222 dose. All receptors derive from an adult who received the AZD1222 COVID-19 vaccine.

V usage is TRBV21-1 and J usage is TRBJ2-7; the table calls TRBD1, which could not be checked here. TRBV21-1 is noted as a pseudogene. This CDR3 contains 13 residues. CDR3 region: CASSTRTHYEQYF. CDR3 nucleotide sequence: TGTGCCAGCAGCACCCGGACACACTACGAGCAGTACTTC.

This chain connects TRBV9 to TRBJ1-6; D uncertain. CDR1 and CDR2 (germline): SGDLS, YYNGEE. V shed 5 bases and J shed 1 base, with 19 bases lying between them. This CDR3 has 18 amino acids. The CDR3 here is CASRRIPPALSYNSPLHF. DNA for the CDR3: TGTGCCAGCAGGAGAATCCCGCCGGCCCTTTCCTATAATTCACCCCTCCACTTT.

This chain uses TRBV24-1 with TRBJ2-3; maybe TRBD2 (6 bases). Deletions cut 5 bases from V and 4 bases from J, with 18 bases between. CDR3 length equals 16 residues. Looked up from germline, CDR1 is KGHDR and CDR2 is SFDVKD. CDR3 in amino acids: CATSGAAGPKPDTQYF. The DNA for the CDR3 is TGTGCCACCAGTGGGGCAGCGGGCCCTAAGCCAGATACGCAGTATTTT.

The V gene is TRBV7-7, the J gene TRBJ2-7; TRBD2 matches at 8 bases. CDR1 is SSHAT, CDR2 FNYEAQ, per germline (reference sequence). V lost 3 bases and J lost 5; bases outside the gene matches: 3. CDR3 length equals 13 residues. The CDR3 is CASSLGTRHEQYF. The CDR3 DNA is TGTGCCAGCAGCTTGGGGACTAGACACGAGCAGTACTTC.

The chain is built from TRBV27 and TRBJ2-7; 7 nucleotides match TRBD2. After removal of 5 bases from V and 0 bases from J, the junction contained 4 bases not matched to a gene. The CDR3 spans 14 residues. Germline-derived CDR1 and CDR2 are MNHEY and SMNVEV (reference sequence). The CDR3 spells CASSTIAGSYEQYF. The CDR3 nucleotides read TGTGCCAGCAGTACCATAGCGGGCTCCTACGAGCAGTACTTC.

The rearrangement joins TRBV7-3 to TRBJ2-2; 7 bases are shared with TRBD1. CDR1 is SGHTA, CDR2 FQGTGA, per germline. The V segment lost 5 bases and the J segment 0 bases; nucleotides outside the gene matches: 9. CDR3 size: 17 residues. The CDR3 is CASSPQLGTANTGELFF. CDR3 nucleotide sequence: TGTGCCAGCAGCCCCCAGTTGGGGACAGCGAACACCGGGGAGCTGTTTTTT.

J is TRBJ2-1 and V is TRBV13; 7 nucleotides align to TRBD2. Per the germline V gene, CDR1 is PRHDT and CDR2 is FYEKMQ (reference sequence). The J segment lost 3 bases and the V segment lost 5 bases, leaving 13 bases of the junction unmatched. The length of the CDR3 is 17 residues. CDR3 protein: CASSPTKVTGGYNEQFF. In DNA form, the CDR3 reads TGTGCCAGCAGCCCCACAAAGGTAACGGGGGGCTACAATGAGCAGTTCTTC.

The chain joins TRBV27 to TRBJ2-7; either TRBD1 or TRBD2 may fit D (5 bases each). V was clipped by 4 bases and J by 3 bases, with 13 bases between them. CDR1 and CDR2 (germline): MNHEY, SMNVEV (reference sequence). This CDR3 comprises 14 residues. The CDR3 DNA reads as TGTGCCAGCAGTTCCGGGACGGGTCACTACGAGCAGTACTTC. Residues: CASSSGTGHYEQYF.

This clone was observed a single time. This sequence joins TRBV24-1 and TRBJ1-5; 7 bases align to TRBD1. The CDR3 consists of 15 residues. Germline loops: CDR1 KGHDR, CDR2 SFDVKD. J lost 0 bases, V lost 4 bases, and 2 bases had no gene match. DNA for the CDR3: TGTGCCACCAGTGAGGGACAGTATAGCAATCAGCCCCAGCATTTT. Its protein product is CATSEGQYSNQPQHF.

This chain links TRBV5-1 with TRBJ2-1; 15 bases are a match to TRBD2. The CDR3 contains 16 residues. V was clipped by 2 bases and J by 8 bases; unmatched bases: 5. Germline V gives CDR1 SGHRS, CDR2 YFSETQ. CDR3 loop: CASSLIGTSGGHEQFF. CDR3 in DNA: TGCGCCAGCAGCTTAATTGGGACTAGCGGGGGGCATGAGCAGTTCTTC.

This chain uses TRBV24-1 with TRBJ1-5, with unresolved D. The germline V gene encodes CDR1 KGHDR and CDR2 SFDVKD. Trimming left V 1 base short and J 4 bases short, with 4 bases between. The CDR3 runs to 13 residues. This CDR3 is CATSDFTNQPQHF. The CDR3 DNA sequence: TGTGCCACCAGTGATTTTACGAATCAGCCCCAGCATTTT.

This chain uses TRBV7-9 with TRBJ2-1; no firm D call. The V gene's germline CDR1 is SEHNR and CDR2 FQNEAQ (reference sequence). V gave up 6 bases and J gave up 10 bases, with 10 bases separating them. This CDR3 has 11 amino acids. As DNA, the CDR3 is TGTGCCAGCAGATACGGTCGGGAGCAGTTCTTC. Residues: CASRYGREQFF.

The chain links TRBV5-4 to TRBJ2-1; TRBD2 matches 13 bases. The CDR3 loop spans 15 amino acids. V shed 3 bases, J shed 8 bases, and the junction held 5 bases outside the gene matches. Germline CDR1 and CDR2: SGHNT and YYREEE (reference sequence). The CDR3 region is CASSSRTSGSYEQFF. CDR3 coding DNA: TGTGCCAGCAGCTCCAGGACTAGCGGGAGCTATGAGCAGTTCTTC. Together with reference TRBV5-4 and TRBJ2-1, the CDR3 gives the full variable domain: ETGVTQSPTHLIKTRGQQVTLRCSSQSGHNTVSWYQQALGQGPQFIFQYYREEENGRGNFPPRFSGLQFPNYSSELNVNALELDDSALYLCASSSRTSGSYEQFFGPGTRLTVL.

The chain couples TRBV2 to TRBJ2-7; tentatively, D is TRBD1 (6 bases). With 2 bases removed from V and 2 bases from J, the gap between germline ends came to 16 bases. CDR1 is SNHLY and CDR2 is FYNNEI in the germline V gene. This CDR3 is 16 amino acids long. CDR3 amino acids: CASSEFSGQGTYEQYF. The CDR3 DNA follows: TGTGCCAGCAGTGAATTTTCCGGGCAGGGGACCTACGAGCAGTACTTC.

J is TRBJ1-5 and V is TRBV10-3, with 7 nucleotides matching TRBD1. Germline V lookup: CDR1 ENHRY, CDR2 SYGVKD. This CDR3 comprises 15 residues. V dropped 2 bases and J dropped 3; count of bases not matched to a gene: 4. In DNA, the CDR3 is TGTGCCATCAGTGAGGGGGGACAGATCAATCAGCCCCAGCATTTT. Encoded protein: CAISEGGQINQPQHF.

The genes are TRBV7-2 and TRBJ2-7; D remains ambiguous. The CDR3 has 14 residues. CDR1 is SGHTA, CDR2 FQGNSA, per germline. V was shortened by 5 bases and J by 0 bases, with 11 bases between the two germline ends. The DNA of the CDR3 is TGTGCCAGCAGCAAGACGGCGAGCTCCTACGAGCAGTACTTC. It codes for CASSKTASSYEQYF.

V is TRBV28 and J is TRBJ2-1; 7 bases align to TRBD2. CDR1 MDHEN and CDR2 SYDVKM come from the germline V gene. There are 16 residues in the CDR3. The junction had 3 bases not matched to a gene; V was cut back by 1 base and J by 0 bases. The CDR3 sequence is CASSLSSGISYNEQFF. The CDR3 bases are TGTGCCAGCAGTTTATCTAGCGGTATCTCCTACAATGAGCAGTTCTTC. The variable domain in full, with the rest retrieved from reference TRBV28 and TRBJ2-1, is DVKVTQSSRYLVKRTGEKVFLECVQDMDHENMFWYRQDPGLGLRLIYFSYDVKMKEKGDIPEGYSVSREKKERFSLILESASTNQTSMYLCASSLSSGISYNEQFFGPGTRLTVL.

This chain links TRBV6-5 with TRBJ1-1, with D unclear. The CDR3 loop spans 14 amino acids. Germline CDR1 and CDR2: MNHEY and SVGAGI. The germline V and J ends were trimmed by 7 bases and 4 bases, with 16 bases remaining between them. The chain's CDR3 is CASTLLRTGTEAFF. CDR3 in DNA: TGTGCCAGCACCCTACTCAGGACGGGCACTGAAGCTTTCTTT.

The CDR3 DNA reads as TGTGCCAGCAGTTACTCTCTCAGGGTGGGTGAGACCCAGTACTTC. Encoded protein: CASSYSLRVGETQYF. The chain is built from TRBV6-2 or TRBV6-3 and TRBJ2-5; TRBD1 might be the D (5 bases). Germline V gene data show CDR1 as MNHEY and CDR2 as SVGEGT. Trimming pared 0 bases from V and 5 bases from J, leaving 13 bases between. The CDR3 sequence is 15 residues long.

A note on this clone: Other DNA sequences in this sample translate to the same CDR3. The chain joins TRBV18 to TRBJ1-2; perhaps TRBD1 as D (5 bases). The CDR3 totals 13 residues. Germline CDR1 and CDR2: KGHSH and LQKENI. Trimming cost V 3 bases and J 5 bases, with 10 bases left between them. CDR3 loop: CASSPGTDYGYTF. For the CDR3, the DNA is TGTGCCAGCTCACCTGGGACCGATTATGGCTACACCTTC.

The J gene is TRBJ2-7, the V gene TRBV7-2, with 7 nucleotides matching TRBD1. The germline V gene encodes CDR1 SGHTA and CDR2 FQGNSA. This CDR3 spans 14 amino acids. V lost 2 bases, J lost 6 bases, and 7 bases stayed unmatched. The DNA of the CDR3 is TGTGCCAGCAGCTTAACAGGGGATACGCGCGAGCAGTACTTC. Encoded protein: CASSLTGDTREQYF.

The chain couples TRBV5-1 to TRBJ1-1; 10 positions match TRBD1. The V gene's germline CDR1 is SGHRS and CDR2 YFSETQ. CDR3 length equals 15 residues. V lost 0 bases to trimming and J lost 4 bases; unmatched junction nucleotides: 3. As DNA, the CDR3 is TGCGCCAGCAGCTTGGAGGGACAGGGGACCACTGAAGCTTTCTTT. As protein: CASSLEGQGTTEAFF. Drawing the rest from reference TRBV5-1 and TRBJ1-1, the complete variable domain is KAGVTQTPRYLIKTRGQQVTLSCSPISGHRSVSWYQQTPGQGLQFLFEYFSETQRNKGNFPGRFSGRQFSNSRSEMNVSTLELGDSALYLCASSLEGQGTTEAFFGQGTRLTVV.

The rearrangement uses TRBV20-1 and TRBJ2-1, with 8 bases lining up with TRBD2. Trimming at V came to 3 bases and at J to 9 bases, leaving 10 bases not matched to a gene. The CDR3 has 14 residues. Germline values: CDR1 DFQATT, CDR2 SNEGSKA (reference sequence). The CDR3: CSASDGGASSEQFF. CDR3 in DNA: TGCAGTGCTAGTGACGGGGGGGCAAGTAGTGAGCAGTTCTTC.

The rearrangement links TRBV15 to TRBJ1-5; D is perhaps TRBD1 (5 bases). Germline V gene data show CDR1 as LNHNV and CDR2 as YYDKDF (reference sequence). The CDR3 extends over 15 amino acids. Between the trimmed V and J ends, which lost 0 bases and 4 bases, there was a span of 10 bases. DNA of the CDR3: TGTGCCACCAGCAGAGATACGGCAGGGAATCAGCCCCAGCATTTT. Protein product: CATSRDTAGNQPQHF.

The chain recombines TRBV19 with TRBJ1-2, with 9 bases lining up with TRBD1. Per germline, CDR1 LNHDA and CDR2 SQIVND (reference sequence). With V trimmed by 6 bases and J by 3 bases, 5 bases remained unmatched. The CDR3 runs to 14 residues. This CDR3 reads CASSLQGADYGYTF. In DNA, the CDR3 is TGTGCCAGTAGCTTACAGGGGGCTGACTATGGCTACACCTTC.